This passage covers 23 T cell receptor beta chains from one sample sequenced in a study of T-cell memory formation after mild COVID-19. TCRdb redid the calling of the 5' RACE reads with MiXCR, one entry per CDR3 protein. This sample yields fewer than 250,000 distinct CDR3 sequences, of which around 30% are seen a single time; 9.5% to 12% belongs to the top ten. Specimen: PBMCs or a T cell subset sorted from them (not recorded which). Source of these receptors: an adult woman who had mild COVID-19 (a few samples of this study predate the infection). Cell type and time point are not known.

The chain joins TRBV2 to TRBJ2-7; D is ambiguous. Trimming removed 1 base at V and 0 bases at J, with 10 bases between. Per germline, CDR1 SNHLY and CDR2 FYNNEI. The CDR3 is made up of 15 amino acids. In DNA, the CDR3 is TGTGCCAGCAGTGAAGGAGCAGGTTACTCCTACGAGCAGTACTTC. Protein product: CASSEGAGYSYEQYF.

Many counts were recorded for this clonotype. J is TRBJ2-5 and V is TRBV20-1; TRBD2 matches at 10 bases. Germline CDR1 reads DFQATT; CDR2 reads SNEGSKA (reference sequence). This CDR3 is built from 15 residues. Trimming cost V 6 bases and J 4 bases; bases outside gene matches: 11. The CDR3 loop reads CSAYEREGPLETQYF. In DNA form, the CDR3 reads TGCAGTGCGTACGAGCGGGAGGGCCCGTTAGAGACCCAGTACTTC.

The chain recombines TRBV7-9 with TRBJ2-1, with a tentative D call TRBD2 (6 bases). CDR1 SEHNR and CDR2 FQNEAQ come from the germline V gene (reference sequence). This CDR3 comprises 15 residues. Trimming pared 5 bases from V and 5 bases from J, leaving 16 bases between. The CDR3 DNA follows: TGTGCCAGCAGCGAGAGGGACTCAGTCCACAATGAGCAGTTCTTC. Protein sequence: CASSERDSVHNEQFF.

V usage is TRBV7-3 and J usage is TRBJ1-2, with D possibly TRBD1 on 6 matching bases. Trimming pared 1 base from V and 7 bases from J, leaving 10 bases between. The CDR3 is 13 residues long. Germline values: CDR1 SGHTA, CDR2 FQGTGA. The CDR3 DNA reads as TGTGCCAGCAGCTTAAAGGGGGGAAGTGGCTACACCTTC. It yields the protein CASSLKGGSGYTF.

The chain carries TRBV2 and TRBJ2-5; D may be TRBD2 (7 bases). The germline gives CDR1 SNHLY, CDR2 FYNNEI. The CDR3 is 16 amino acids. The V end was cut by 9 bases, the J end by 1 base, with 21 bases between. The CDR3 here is CARGGVRAAAQETQYF. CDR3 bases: TGTGCCAGAGGGGGGGTTAGAGCGGCCGCCCAAGAGACCCAGTACTTC.

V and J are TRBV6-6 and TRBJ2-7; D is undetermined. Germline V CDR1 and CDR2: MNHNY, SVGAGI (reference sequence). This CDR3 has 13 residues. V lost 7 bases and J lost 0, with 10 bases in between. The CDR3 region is CASTKDLSYEQYF. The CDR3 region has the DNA TGTGCCAGCACCAAAGACCTCTCCTACGAGCAGTACTTC.

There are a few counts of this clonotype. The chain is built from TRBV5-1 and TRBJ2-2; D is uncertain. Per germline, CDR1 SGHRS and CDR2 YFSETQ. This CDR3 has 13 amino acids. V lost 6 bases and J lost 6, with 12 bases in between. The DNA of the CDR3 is TGCGCCAGCAAAGGAGACATAGCCGGGGAGCTGTTTTTT. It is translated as CASKGDIAGELFF.

The chain's CDR3 is CASSSDTSDEQYF. The CDR3 nucleotides are TGTGCCAGCAGCTCCGACACCTCGGACGAGCAGTACTTC. The chain joins TRBV5-4 to TRBJ2-7; D unresolved. CDR1 is SGHNT and CDR2 is YYREEE in the germline V gene (reference sequence). The ends were cut back, 3 bases at V and 5 bases at J, with 12 bases in the middle. The CDR3 runs to 13 residues.

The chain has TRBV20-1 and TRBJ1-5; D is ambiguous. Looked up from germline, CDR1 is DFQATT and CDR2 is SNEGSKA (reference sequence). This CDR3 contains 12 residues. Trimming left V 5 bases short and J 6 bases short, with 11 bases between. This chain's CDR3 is CSAAGLGQPQHF. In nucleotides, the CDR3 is TGCAGTGCTGCGGGTTTGGGTCAGCCCCAGCATTTT.

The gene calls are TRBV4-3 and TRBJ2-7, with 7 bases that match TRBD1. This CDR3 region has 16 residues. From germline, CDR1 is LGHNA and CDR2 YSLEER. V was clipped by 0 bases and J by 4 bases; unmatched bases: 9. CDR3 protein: CASSQDRGRGMYEQYF. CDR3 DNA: TGCGCCAGCAGCCAAGATCGGGGCAGGGGGATGTACGAGCAGTACTTC.

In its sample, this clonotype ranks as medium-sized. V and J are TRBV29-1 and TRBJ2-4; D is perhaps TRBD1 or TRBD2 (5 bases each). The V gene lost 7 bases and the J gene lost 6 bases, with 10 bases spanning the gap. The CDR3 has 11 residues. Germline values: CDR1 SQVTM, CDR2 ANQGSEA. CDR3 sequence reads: CSGGTLNIQYF. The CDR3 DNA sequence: TGCAGCGGTGGGACCTTAAACATTCAGTACTTC.

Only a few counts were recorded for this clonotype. CDR3 sequence: CASGTGGFNEQFF. Written as DNA, the CDR3 is TGTGCCAGCGGGACAGGGGGCTTTAATGAGCAGTTCTTC. The J gene is TRBJ2-1, the V gene TRBV7-9; 12 bases match TRBD1. J was trimmed by 7 bases and V by 8 bases; bases with no gene match: 3. The CDR3 contains 13 residues. Germline-derived CDR1 and CDR2 are SEHNR and FQNEAQ (reference sequence).

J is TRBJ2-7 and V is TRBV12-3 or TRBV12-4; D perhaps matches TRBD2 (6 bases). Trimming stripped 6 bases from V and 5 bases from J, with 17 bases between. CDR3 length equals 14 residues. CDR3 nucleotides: TGTGCCAGCAGCTCGACAAGCGGGTTCCACGAGCAGTACTTC. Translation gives CASSSTSGFHEQYF.

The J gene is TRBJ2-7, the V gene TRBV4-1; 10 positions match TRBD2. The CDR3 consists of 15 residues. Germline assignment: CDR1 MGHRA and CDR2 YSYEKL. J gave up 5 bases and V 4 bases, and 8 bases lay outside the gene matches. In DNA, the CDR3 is TGCGCCAGCAGCCCGACTATAGCGGGAGGCGACGAGCAGTACTTC. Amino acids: CASSPTIAGGDEQYF.

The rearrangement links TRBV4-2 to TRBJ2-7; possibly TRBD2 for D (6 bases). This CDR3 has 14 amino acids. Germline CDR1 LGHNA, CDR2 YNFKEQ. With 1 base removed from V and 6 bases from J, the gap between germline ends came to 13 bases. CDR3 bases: TGTGCCAGCAGCCAAGCGGGAGAGGTAGCCGAGCAGTACTTC. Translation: CASSQAGEVAEQYF.

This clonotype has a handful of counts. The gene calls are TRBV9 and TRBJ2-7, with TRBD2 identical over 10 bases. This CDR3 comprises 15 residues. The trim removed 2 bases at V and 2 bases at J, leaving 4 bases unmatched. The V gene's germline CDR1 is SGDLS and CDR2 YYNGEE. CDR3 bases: TGTGCCAGCAGCGTTCTAGCGGGAGTCGCCTACGAGCAGTACTTC. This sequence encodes CASSVLAGVAYEQYF.

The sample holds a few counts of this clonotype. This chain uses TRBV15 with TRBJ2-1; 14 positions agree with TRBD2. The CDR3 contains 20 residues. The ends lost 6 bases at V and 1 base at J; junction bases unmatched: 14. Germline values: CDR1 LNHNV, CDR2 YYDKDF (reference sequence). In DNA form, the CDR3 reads TGTGCCACCAGTCCTCCTACTGGACTAGCGGGGGGCCAATCCTACAATGAGCAGTTCTTC. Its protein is CATSPPTGLAGGQSYNEQFF.

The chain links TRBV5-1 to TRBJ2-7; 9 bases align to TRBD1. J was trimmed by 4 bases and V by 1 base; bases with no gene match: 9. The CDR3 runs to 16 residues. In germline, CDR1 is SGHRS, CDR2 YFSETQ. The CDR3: CASSLLSGQGNYEQYF. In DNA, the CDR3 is TGCGCCAGCAGCTTGTTATCGGGACAGGGAAATTACGAGCAGTACTTC.

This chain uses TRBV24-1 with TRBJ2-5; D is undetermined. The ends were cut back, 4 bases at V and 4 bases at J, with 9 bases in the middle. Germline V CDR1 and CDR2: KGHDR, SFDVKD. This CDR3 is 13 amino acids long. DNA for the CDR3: TGTGCCACCAGTGACAGAATTCGAGAGACCCAGTACTTC. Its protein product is CATSDRIRETQYF.

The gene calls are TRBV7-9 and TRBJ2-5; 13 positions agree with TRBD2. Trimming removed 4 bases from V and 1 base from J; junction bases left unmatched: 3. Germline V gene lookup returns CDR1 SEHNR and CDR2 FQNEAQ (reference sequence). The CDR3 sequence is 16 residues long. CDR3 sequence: CASSSGLAGLQETQYF. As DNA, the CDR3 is TGTGCCAGCAGCTCGGGACTAGCGGGACTCCAAGAGACCCAGTACTTC.

The CDR3 coding sequence is TGTGCCAGCAGTTTTGGAGACAGGGGTCAGACCCAGTACTTC. Its translation: CASSFGDRGQTQYF. The chain recombines TRBV27 with TRBJ2-5, with 8 nucleotides matching TRBD1. This CDR3 contains 14 residues. Trimming removed 3 bases from V and 6 bases from J; junction bases left unmatched: 6. Germline assignment: CDR1 MNHEY and CDR2 SMNVEV (reference sequence).

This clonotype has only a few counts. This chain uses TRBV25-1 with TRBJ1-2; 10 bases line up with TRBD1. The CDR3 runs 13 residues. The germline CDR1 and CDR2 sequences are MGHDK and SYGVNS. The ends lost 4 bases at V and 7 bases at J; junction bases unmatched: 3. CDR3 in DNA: TGTGCCAGCAGTGGGACAGGGGGGTCTGGCTACACCTTC. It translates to CASSGTGGSGYTF.

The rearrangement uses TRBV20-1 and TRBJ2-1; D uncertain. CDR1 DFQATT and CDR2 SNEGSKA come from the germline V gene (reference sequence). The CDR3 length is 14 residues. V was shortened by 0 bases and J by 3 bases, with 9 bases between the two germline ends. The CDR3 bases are TGCAGTGCTAGAGATAGGCTGTACTACAATGAGCAGTTCTTC. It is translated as CSARDRLYYNEQFF.